This T cell receptor (beta chain) was observed in a study of CD8+ T cells in alopecia areata (dated 2018 in TCRdb). Regarding the research as a whole: Treated patients were enrolled in an open-label pilot trial of oral tofacitinib, 5 to 10 mg twice daily, for moderate-to-severe alopecia areata. immunoSEQ multiplex PCR using 35 Vbeta forward primers and 13 Jbeta reverse primers was used to amplify TCRbeta CDR3 regions. High-throughput TCRbeta sequencing was used to examine T cell clonal expansion in alopecia areata in both the C3H/HeJ mouse model and human patients. Scalp clonality was compared across normal scalp (n=4), patchy alopecia areata scalp (n=8), and alopecia totalis/universalis scalp (n=8). Patients on tofacitinib were biopsied at baseline and after 4 and 24 weeks of treatment, and several of the patients also had a later scalp biopsy. RNA came from the PAXgene miRNA kit for fixed scalp, the miRNeasy kit for PBMCs, and the RNeasy kit for mouse skin. Patients received tofacitinib for 6 to 18 months and were then followed off drug for 6 months to check for delayed response and recurrence. Human TCRbeta sequencing covered scalp tissue and sorted CD4+ and CD8+ peripheral blood T cells from patchy and totalis/universalis alopecia areata patients and healthy controls.

About this clone itself: What this receptor recognizes is not known. There are no base qualities to consult, and no much larger clone falls within one base.

The library was generated by the immunoSEQ multiplex PCR assay. RNA was extracted from all samples and reverse transcribed into cDNA, which served as template for TCR sequencing. First-strand cDNA was synthesized with SuperScript III using a 2:1 mix of oligo-dT and random hexamers. A synthetic immune receptor repertoire was used to gauge amplification bias, and whatever bias remained was removed computationally. The paper's data handling went like this. Raw reads were preprocessed to remove errors, and CDR3 was defined according to IMGT conventions as the region from the conserved cysteine to phenylalanine. Clonality was computed as 1 minus the Shannon entropy, with the entropy normalized by log2 of the number of productive unique TCRs. Whether scalp clones were CD4 or CD8 was inferred by matching scalp TCRbeta sequences against CD4 and CD8 repertoires sorted from blood. Held by TCRdb, this immuneACCESS table contains in-frame sequences only and omits some clones. Under half of the omission traces to an unresolved V gene where checked; the cause of the rest is unknown. For V, J and clone size, that table is used; D and trimming come from the DNA. The table for this sample lists about 150,000 clones; approximately 53% of them were counted only once. 15% to 20% of the sample comes from the top ten.

The cysteine opens and the phenylalanine closes a CDR3 of 13 amino acids. The CDR3 DNA has 39 bases and is translated from base 1. CDR1 and CDR2 were assigned from the germline V gene as SQVTM and ANQGSEA. The V end loses 7 bases and the J end loses 4 bases, and a stretch of 16 bases separates them. Broad study findings and their caveats: Higher clonality and more expanded CD8+ clones were observed in lesional scalp than in normal scalp, particularly in alopecia totalis/universalis, a finding suggestive of antigenic drive. Scalp TCR repertoire analysis is complicated because resident alphabeta T cells in normal human skin are also sequenced, whereas mouse skin is dominated by gammadelta T cells. Compared with mice, TCR sequences shared between patients were less clear, possibly partly because of HLA diversity across the patient population.

The meaning of the sample's time point label: baseline before oral tofacitinib. Peripheral blood and lesional scalp punch biopsies were obtained from patients with alopecia areata. PBMCs were isolated by density centrifugation and stained for CD3, CD4 and CD8, after which CD4+ and CD8+ T cells were sorted on a FACSAria. This receptor was identified in a human donor with alopecia areata. This sample comprised CD8+ T cells sorted from blood, obtained at week 0. The chain links TRBV29-1 with TRBJ1-2; no D segment can be confidently identified. The encoded CDR3 is CSATDRQSYGYTF. The DNA reads TGCAGCGCAACCGATAGGCAGAGCTATGGCTACACCTTC.